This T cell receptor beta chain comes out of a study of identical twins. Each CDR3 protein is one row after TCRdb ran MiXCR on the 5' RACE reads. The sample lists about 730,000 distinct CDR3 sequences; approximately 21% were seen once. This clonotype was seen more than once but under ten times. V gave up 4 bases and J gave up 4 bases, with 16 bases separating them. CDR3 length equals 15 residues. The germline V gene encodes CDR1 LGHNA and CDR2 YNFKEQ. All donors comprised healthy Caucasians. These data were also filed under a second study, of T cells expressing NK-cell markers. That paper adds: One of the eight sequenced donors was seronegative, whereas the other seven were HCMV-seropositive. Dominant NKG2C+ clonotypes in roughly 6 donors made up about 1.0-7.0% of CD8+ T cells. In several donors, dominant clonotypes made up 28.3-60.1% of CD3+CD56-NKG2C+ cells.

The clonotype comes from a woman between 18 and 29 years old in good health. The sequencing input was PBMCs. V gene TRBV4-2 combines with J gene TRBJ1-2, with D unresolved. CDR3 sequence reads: CASSPRDSASYGYTF. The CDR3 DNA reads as TGTGCCAGCAGCCCCAGAGACTCAGCTTCCTATGGCTACACCTTC.